This is a list of T cell receptor beta chains from one sample in a study of blood T cell repertoires in COVID-19. Profiled with immunoSEQ multiplex PCR; TCRdb holds only in-frame clones, not every one. The data hold tens of thousands of clones, with 75% to 90% observed a single time. Sequencing input: peripheral blood. These receptors were taken from a human donor in a cohort sampled during active COVID-19. The CDR3 runs from the conserved cysteine through the conserved F or W. The D gene is left open where the match is weak. Some rows mark clone size as missing; the rest say once, few, many or name a class of expanded clone.

clone_size,d_call,j_call,v_call,cdr3_aa,cdr3_nt
NA,NA,TRBJ2-7,TRBV3-1/TRBV3-2,CASSQDRGGLYF,TGTGCCAGCAGCCAAGATCGAGGAGGTCTGTACTTC
few,NA,TRBJ1-1,TRBV3-1/TRBV3-2,CASSSRWNWEFF,TGTGCCAGCAGCTCCCGGTGGAACTGGGAGTTCTTT
once,NA,TRBJ2-3,TRBV7-2,CASSLEGQLTQYF,TGTGCCAGCAGCTTAGAAGGACAGCTTACGCAGTATTTT
NA,NA,TRBJ2-1,TRBV5-1,CASSLGLLNNEQFF,TGCGCCAGCAGCTTGGGGCTGCTCAACAATGAGCAGTTCTTC
NA,TRBD2,TRBJ2-3,TRBV18,CASSSRGGGEDTQYF,TGTGCCAGCTCATCTCGGGGGGGCGGTGAAGATACGCAGTATTTT
NA,NA,TRBJ1-5,TRBV19,CASSQQGSNQPQHF,TGTGCCAGTTCACAACAGGGCTCTAATCAGCCCCAGCATTTT
NA,NA,TRBJ2-5,TRBV19,CASSIDAGGARTQYF,TGTGCCAGTAGTATAGATGCCGGAGGGGCTCGGACCCAGTACTTC
once,NA,TRBJ2-3,TRBV4-2,CASSQEANSDTQYF,TGTGCCAGCAGCCAAGAGGCGAATAGCGATACGCAGTATTTT
NA,TRBD1,TRBJ1-1,TRBV6-5,CASYRDRIMNTEAFF,TGTGCCAGCTACCGGGACAGAATTATGAACACTGAAGCTTTCTTT
NA,TRBD2,TRBJ2-5,TRBV27,CASSLSSTSGGTWETQYF,TGTGCCAGCAGTTTATCGTCGACTAGCGGGGGGACGTGGGAGACCCAGTACTTC
NA,TRBD1,TRBJ1-1,TRBV5-1,CASSQIRTGGASTEAFF,TGCGCCAGCAGCCAAATACGGACAGGGGGCGCGTCTACTGAAGCTTTCTTT
NA,TRBD2,TRBJ2-7,TRBV7-2,CASSQRGGDGSYEQYF,TGTGCCAGCAGCCAACGGGGGGGGGACGGCTCCTACGAGCAGTACTTC
NA,NA,TRBJ1-3,TRBV24-1,CATSEVSRASYF,TGTGCCACCAGTGAAGTCTCACGCGCCTCATATTTT
NA,NA,TRBJ2-3,TRBV28,CASSYLLGESTDTQYF,TGTGCCAGCAGTTACCTACTCGGGGAGTCCACAGATACGCAGTATTTT
NA,NA,TRBJ2-5,TRBV5-1,CASSPDFQETQYF,TGCGCCAGCAGCCCGGACTTCCAAGAGACCCAGTACTTC
NA,NA,TRBJ2-1,TRBV19,CASAPGVSEEQFF,TGTGCCAGTGCGCCGGGGGTCTCTGAGGAGCAGTTCTTC
NA,TRBD1,TRBJ2-1,TRBV5-1,CASSHWDRGSNEQFF,TGCGCCAGCAGCCACTGGGACAGGGGATCCAATGAGCAGTTCTTC
once,NA,TRBJ1-3,TRBV6-1,CASSESVKGSGTIYF,TGTGCCAGCAGTGAATCAGTGAAGGGCAGCGGCACCATATATTTT
once,TRBD2,TRBJ2-1,TRBV11-2,CASSFNPILAGGRNEQFF,TGTGCCAGCAGCTTTAATCCAATACTAGCGGGGGGGCGAAATGAGCAGTTCTTC
NA,NA,TRBJ1-6,TRBV10-3,CAISEAGGRGSPLHF,TGTGCCATCAGTGAGGCGGGGGGGCGGGGTTCACCCCTCCACTTT
NA,TRBD1,TRBJ2-5,TRBV11-2,CASNDRGRSTQYF,TGTGCCAGCAACGACAGGGGGCGGTCGACCCAGTACTTC
few,NA,TRBJ1-1,TRBV14,CASSQLTGLAEAFF,TGTGCCAGCAGCCAACTGACAGGACTAGCCGAAGCTTTCTTT
NA,TRBD2,TRBJ2-2,TRBV6-6,CASMTSGGLNTGELFF,TGTGCCAGCATGACTAGCGGGGGCCTGAACACCGGGGAGCTGTTTTTT
NA,TRBD1,TRBJ1-6,TRBV28,CASSSTGTNSPLHF,TGTGCCAGCAGTTCGACAGGGACGAATTCACCCCTCCACTTT
few,TRBD1,TRBJ1-1,TRBV7-8,CASSSDRGRTEAFF,TGTGCCAGCAGCTCCGACAGGGGGCGCACTGAAGCTTTCTTT
few,NA,TRBJ2-2,TRBV19,CASSIDQGTGELFF,TGTGCCAGTAGTATAGATCAGGGTACCGGGGAGCTGTTTTTT
once,NA,TRBJ1-6,TRBV5-1,CASSRRAGLTNSPLHF,TGCGCCAGCAGCCGGCGGGCGGGACTGACCAATTCACCCCTCCACTTT
NA,NA,TRBJ2-1,TRBV5-6,CASRQENEQFF,TGTGCCAGCAGACAGGAGAATGAGCAGTTCTTC
NA,NA,TRBJ1-4,TRBV7-8,CASSRTTTNEKLFF,TGTGCCAGCAGCCGGACAACAACTAATGAAAAACTGTTTTTT
once,TRBD1,TRBJ2-1,TRBV7-7,CASSLAAGTALRDEQFF,TGTGCCAGCAGCCTGGCGGCCGGGACAGCCCTTCGAGATGAGCAGTTCTTC
NA,TRBD1,TRBJ1-2,TRBV4-1,CASSQVRQGKNGYTF,TGCGCCAGCAGCCAAGTCAGACAGGGCAAGAATGGCTACACCTTC
NA,NA,TRBJ1-1,TRBV13,CASSRDKNTEAFF,TGTGCCAGCAGCCGGGACAAGAACACTGAAGCTTTCTTT
NA,NA,TRBJ1-2,TRBV27,CASSPNSNYGYTF,TGTGCCAGCAGCCCCAACAGCAACTATGGCTACACCTTC
NA,TRBD1,TRBJ2-2,TRBV10-2,CASKATGGTSGELFF,TGCGCCAGCAAAGCAACAGGGGGCACCTCCGGGGAGCTGTTTTTT
NA,TRBD1,TRBJ1-2,TRBV18,CASSPLPRQGESYGYTF,TGTGCCAGCTCACCACTGCCTAGGCAGGGGGAATCTTATGGCTACACCTTC
NA,NA,TRBJ2-1,TRBV27,CASRKGPSSNEQFF,TGTGCCAGCAGGAAGGGGCCGAGCTCGAATGAGCAGTTCTTC
NA,NA,TRBJ2-2,TRBV5-5,CASSFGPNTGELFF,TGTGCCAGCAGCTTTGGCCCGAACACCGGGGAGCTGTTTTTT
NA,TRBD1,TRBJ1-2,TRBV7-9,CASSLTGDDYGYTF,TGTGCCAGCAGCTTGACAGGGGACGACTATGGCTACACCTTC
few,NA,TRBJ1-3,TRBV6-5,CASSYSSGHSGNTIYF,TGTGCCAGCAGTTACTCGAGCGGTCACTCTGGAAACACCATATATTTT
NA,NA,TRBJ1-1,TRBV10-3,CAIRIEPNTEAFF,TGTGCCATCAGGATAGAACCGAACACTGAAGCTTTCTTT
NA,TRBD2,TRBJ2-2,TRBV5-5,CASSLRLAGGLLSTGELFF,TGTGCCAGCAGCTTGCGATTAGCGGGGGGACTTCTCTCCACCGGGGAGCTGTTTTTT
NA,NA,TRBJ1-1,TRBV9,CASSAQTLNTEAFF,TGTGCCAGCAGCGCCCAAACACTGAACACTGAAGCTTTCTTT
NA,NA,TRBJ1-1,TRBV14,CASSHSQGEAFF,TGTGCCAGCAGCCACTCACAGGGAGAAGCTTTCTTT
NA,TRBD1,TRBJ1-1,TRBV7-2,CASSGTANTEAFF,TGTGCCAGCAGCGGGACAGCGAACACTGAAGCTTTCTTT
once,TRBD1,TRBJ2-2,TRBV7-8,CASRSTGVPGELFF,TGTGCCAGCAGATCTACAGGGGTCCCGGGGGAGCTGTTTTTT
NA,TRBD2,TRBJ2-1,TRBV6-5,CASRPSGGGDEQFF,TGTGCCAGCAGACCTAGCGGGGGGGGTGATGAGCAGTTCTTC
NA,TRBD1,TRBJ1-2,TRBV10-3,CAISDPSRGFNYGYTF,TGTGCCATCAGTGATCCTTCCAGGGGGTTCAACTATGGCTACACCTTC
NA,NA,TRBJ2-2,TRBV9,CASSVSPEGGELFF,TGTGCCAGCAGCGTATCGCCAGAGGGCGGGGAGCTGTTTTTT
NA,TRBD1,TRBJ1-5,TRBV7-2,CASSATGTGLSNQPQHF,TGTGCCAGCAGCGCTACCGGGACAGGGCTTTCCAATCAGCCCCAGCATTTT
once,NA,TRBJ1-2,TRBV7-8,CASSSLTTGTGYTF,TGTGCCAGCAGCTCCCTAACCACAGGGACGGGCTACACCTTC
few,TRBD1,TRBJ1-1,TRBV12-5,CASGLDRDREAFF,TGTGCTAGTGGTTTGGATCGGGACAGAGAAGCTTTCTTT
NA,TRBD1,TRBJ1-2,TRBV14,CASSQDRGQGNGYTF,TGTGCCAGCAGCCAAGATAGGGGACAGGGGAATGGCTACACCTTC
NA,TRBD1,TRBJ2-7,TRBV30,CAWSTGGEQYF,TGTGCCTGGAGTACAGGGGGCGAGCAGTACTTC